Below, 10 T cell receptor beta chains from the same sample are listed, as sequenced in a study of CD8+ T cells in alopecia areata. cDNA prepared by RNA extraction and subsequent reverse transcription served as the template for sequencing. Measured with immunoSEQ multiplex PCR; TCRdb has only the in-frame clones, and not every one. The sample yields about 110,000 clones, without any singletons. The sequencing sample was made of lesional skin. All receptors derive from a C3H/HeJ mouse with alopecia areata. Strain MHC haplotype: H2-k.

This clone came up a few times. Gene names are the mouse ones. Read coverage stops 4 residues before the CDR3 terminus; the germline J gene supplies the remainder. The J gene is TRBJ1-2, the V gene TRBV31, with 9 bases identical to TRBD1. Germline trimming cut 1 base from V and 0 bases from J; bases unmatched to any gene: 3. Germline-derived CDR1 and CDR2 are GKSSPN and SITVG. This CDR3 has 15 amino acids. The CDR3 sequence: CAWSQGQGANSDYTF. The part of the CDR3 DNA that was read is TGTGCCTGGAGTCAGGGACAGGGTGCAAACTCC.

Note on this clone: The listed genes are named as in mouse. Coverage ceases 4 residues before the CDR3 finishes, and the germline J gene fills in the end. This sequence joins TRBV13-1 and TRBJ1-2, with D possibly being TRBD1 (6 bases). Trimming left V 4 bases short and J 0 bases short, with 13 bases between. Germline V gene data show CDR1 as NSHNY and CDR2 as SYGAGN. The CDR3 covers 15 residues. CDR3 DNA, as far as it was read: TGTGCCAGCAGTCCGCCAGGGGCCCCAAACTCC. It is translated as CASSPPGAPNS. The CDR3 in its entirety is CASSPPGAPNSDYTF.

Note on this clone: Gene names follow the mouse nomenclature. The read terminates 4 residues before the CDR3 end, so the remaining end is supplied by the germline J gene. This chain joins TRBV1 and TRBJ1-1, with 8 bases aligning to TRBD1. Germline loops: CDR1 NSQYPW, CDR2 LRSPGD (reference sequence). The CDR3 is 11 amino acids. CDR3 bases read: TGCACCTGGGGGACAGGAGGA. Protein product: CTWGTGG. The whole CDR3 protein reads CTWGTGGEVFF.

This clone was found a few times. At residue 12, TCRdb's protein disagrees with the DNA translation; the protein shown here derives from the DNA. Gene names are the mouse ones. The CDR3 bases that were read are TGCACCTGCAGTGCAGGCGGACAGTATAATTCGCCC. Translation: CTCSAGGQYNSP. The entire CDR3 protein reads CTCSAGGQYNSPLYF. J is TRBJ1-6 and V is TRBV1; D may be TRBD1 (6 bases). The read halts 3 residues ahead of the CDR3 end, with the missing end drawn from the germline J gene. TRBJ1-6 is known as an ORF, though its function is uncertain. Trimming took off 1 base at V and 4 bases at J, with 8 bases between the two ends. Per the germline V gene, CDR1 is NSQYPW and CDR2 is LRSPGD (reference sequence). The CDR3 is 15 amino acids.

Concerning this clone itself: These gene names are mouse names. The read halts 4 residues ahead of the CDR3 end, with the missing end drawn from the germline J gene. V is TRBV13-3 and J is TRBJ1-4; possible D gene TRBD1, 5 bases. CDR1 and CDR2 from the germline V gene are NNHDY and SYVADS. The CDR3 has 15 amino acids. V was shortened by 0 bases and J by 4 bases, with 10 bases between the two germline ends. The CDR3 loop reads CASSDAPGLNERLFF. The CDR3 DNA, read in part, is TGTGCCAGCAGTGATGCACCAGGGCTCAACGAA.

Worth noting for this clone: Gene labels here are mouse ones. The CDR3 sequence: CTCSPEGTGNAEQFF. CDR3 DNA, as far as it was read: TGCACCTGCAGCCCAGAGGGGACAGGGAATGCT. The rearrangement joins TRBV1 to TRBJ2-1, with 9 bases that match TRBD1. The read terminates 4 residues ahead of where the CDR3 ends, so the germline J gene completes it. The V gene end was trimmed by 6 bases and the J gene end by 5 bases; junction bases not matched to a gene: 8. Germline assignment: CDR1 NSQYPW and CDR2 LRSPGD (reference sequence). The CDR3 totals 15 residues.

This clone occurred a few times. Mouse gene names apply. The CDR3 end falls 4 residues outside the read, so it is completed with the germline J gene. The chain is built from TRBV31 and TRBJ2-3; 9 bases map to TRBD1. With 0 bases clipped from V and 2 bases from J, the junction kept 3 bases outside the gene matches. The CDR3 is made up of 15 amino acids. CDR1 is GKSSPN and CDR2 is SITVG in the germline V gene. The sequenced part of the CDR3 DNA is TGTGCCTGGAGTCTCCGGGACAGGGTTGCAGAA. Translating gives CAWSLRDRVAE. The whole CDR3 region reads CAWSLRDRVAETLYF. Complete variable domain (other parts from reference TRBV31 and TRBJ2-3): AQTIHQWPVAEIKAVGSPLSLGCTIKGKSSPNLYWYWQATGGTLQQLFYSITVGQVESVVQLNLSASRPKDDQFILSTEKLLLSHSGFYLCAWSLRDRVAETLYFGSGTRLTVL.

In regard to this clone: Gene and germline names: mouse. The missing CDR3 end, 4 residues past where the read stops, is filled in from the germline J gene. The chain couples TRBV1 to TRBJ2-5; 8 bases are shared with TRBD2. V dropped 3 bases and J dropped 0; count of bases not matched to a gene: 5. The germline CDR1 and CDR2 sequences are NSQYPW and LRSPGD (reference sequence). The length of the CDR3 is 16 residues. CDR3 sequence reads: CTCSAGGGYNQDTQYF. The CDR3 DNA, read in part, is TGCACCTGCAGTGCTGGGGGGGGATATAACCAAGAC.

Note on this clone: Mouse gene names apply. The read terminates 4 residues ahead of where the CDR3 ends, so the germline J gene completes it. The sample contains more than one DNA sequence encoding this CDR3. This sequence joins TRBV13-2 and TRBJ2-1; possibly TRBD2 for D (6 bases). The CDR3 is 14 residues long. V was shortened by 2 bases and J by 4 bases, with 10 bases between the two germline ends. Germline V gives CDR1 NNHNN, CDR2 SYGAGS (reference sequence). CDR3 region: CASGDLGRYAEQFF. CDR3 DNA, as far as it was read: TGTGCCAGCGGTGACCTGGGGCGGTATGCT.

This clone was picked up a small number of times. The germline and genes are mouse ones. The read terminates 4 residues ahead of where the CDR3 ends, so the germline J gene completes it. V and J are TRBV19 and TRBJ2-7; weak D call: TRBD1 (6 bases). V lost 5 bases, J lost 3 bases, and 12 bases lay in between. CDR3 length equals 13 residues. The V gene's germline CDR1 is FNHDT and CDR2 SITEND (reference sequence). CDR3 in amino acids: CASSSGQFYEQYF. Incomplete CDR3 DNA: TGTGCCAGCAGCTCGGGACAATTCTAT.